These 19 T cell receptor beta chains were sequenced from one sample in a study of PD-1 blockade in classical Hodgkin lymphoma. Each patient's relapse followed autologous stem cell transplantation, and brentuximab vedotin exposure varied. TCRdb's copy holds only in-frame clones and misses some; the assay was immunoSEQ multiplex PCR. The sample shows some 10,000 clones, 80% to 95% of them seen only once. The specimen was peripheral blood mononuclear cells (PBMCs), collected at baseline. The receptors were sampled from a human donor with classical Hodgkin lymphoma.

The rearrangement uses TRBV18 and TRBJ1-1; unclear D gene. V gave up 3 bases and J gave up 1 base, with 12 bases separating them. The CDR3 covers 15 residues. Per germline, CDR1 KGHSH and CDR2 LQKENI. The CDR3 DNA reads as TGTGCCAGCTCACCGGGATTCGACTGGAACACTGAAGCTTTCTTT. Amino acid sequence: CASSPGFDWNTEAFF.

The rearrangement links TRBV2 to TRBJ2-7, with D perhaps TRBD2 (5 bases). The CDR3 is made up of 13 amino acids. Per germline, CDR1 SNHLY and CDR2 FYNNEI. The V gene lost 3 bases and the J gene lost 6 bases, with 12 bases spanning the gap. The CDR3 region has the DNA TGTGCCAGCAGTGATACTAGTAAAAGCGAGCAGTACTTC. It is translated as CASSDTSKSEQYF.

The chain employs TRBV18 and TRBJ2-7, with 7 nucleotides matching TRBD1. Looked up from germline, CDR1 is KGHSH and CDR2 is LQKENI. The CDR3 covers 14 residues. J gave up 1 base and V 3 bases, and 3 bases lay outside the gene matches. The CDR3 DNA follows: TGTGCCAGCTCACCCGAACAGGGGTCCTACGAGCAGTACTTC. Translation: CASSPEQGSYEQYF.

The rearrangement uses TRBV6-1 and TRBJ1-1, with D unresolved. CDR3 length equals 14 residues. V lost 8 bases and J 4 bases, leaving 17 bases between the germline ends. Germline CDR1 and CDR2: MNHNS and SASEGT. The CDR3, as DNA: TGTGCCAGCGAAAGCCAGATAGAGGGCACTGAAGCTTTCTTT. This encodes CASESQIEGTEAFF.

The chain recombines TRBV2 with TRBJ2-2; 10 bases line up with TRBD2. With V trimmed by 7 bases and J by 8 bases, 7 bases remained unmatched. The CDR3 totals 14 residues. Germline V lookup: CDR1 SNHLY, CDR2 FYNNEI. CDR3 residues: CASKAGGPSGELFF. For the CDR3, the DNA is TGTGCCAGCAAAGCGGGAGGGCCCTCTGGGGAGCTGTTTTTT.

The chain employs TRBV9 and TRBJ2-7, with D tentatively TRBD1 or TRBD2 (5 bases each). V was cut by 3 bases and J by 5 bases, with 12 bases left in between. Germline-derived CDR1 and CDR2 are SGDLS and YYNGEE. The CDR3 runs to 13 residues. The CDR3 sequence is CASSASGRDEQYF. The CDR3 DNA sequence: TGTGCCAGCAGCGCTTCGGGACGGGACGAGCAGTACTTC.

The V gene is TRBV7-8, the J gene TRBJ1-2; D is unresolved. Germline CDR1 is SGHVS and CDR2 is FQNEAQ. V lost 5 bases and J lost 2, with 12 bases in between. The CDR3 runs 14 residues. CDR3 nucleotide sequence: TGTGCCAGCAGCCGGTTGGAGGCAAACTATGGCTACACCTTC. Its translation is CASSRLEANYGYTF.

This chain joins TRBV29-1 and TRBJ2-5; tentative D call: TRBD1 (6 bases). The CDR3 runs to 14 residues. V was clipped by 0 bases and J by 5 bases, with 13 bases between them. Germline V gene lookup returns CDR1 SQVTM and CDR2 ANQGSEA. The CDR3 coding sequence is TGCAGCGTTGAAGATCTTGGGGGCCGGGAGACCCAGTACTTC. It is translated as CSVEDLGGRETQYF.

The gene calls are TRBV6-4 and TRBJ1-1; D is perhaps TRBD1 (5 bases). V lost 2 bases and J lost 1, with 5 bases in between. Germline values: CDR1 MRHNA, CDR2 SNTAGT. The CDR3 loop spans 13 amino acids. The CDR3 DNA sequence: TGTGCCAGCAGTGACGGACAGAACACTGAAGCTTTCTTT. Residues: CASSDGQNTEAFF.

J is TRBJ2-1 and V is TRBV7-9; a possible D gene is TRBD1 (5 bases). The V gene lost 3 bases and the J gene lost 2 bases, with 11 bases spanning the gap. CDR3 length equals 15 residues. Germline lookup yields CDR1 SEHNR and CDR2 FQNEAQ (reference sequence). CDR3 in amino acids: CASSFKGRPYNEQFF. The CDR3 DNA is TGTGCCAGCAGCTTTAAGGGGCGCCCCTACAATGAGCAGTTCTTC.

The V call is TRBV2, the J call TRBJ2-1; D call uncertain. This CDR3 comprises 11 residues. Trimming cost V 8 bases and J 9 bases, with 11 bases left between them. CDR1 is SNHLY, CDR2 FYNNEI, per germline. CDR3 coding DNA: TGTGCCAGCGCCCGGTCGGGTGAGCAGTTCTTC. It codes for CASARSGEQFF.

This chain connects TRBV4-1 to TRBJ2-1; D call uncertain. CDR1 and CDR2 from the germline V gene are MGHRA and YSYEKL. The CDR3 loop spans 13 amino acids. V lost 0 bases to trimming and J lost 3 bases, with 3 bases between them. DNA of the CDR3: TGCGCCAGCAGCCAAGAGGGCTACAATGAGCAGTTCTTC. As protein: CASSQEGYNEQFF.

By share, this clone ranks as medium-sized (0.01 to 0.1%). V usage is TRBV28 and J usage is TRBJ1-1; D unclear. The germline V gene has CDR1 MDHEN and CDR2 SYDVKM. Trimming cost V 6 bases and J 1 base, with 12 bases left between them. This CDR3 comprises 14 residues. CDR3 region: CASSRADTNTEAFF. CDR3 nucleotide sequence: TGTGCCAGCAGCCGGGCCGACACGAACACTGAAGCTTTCTTT. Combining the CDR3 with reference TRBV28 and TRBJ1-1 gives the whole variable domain DVKVTQSSRYLVKRTGEKVFLECVQDMDHENMFWYRQDPGLGLRLIYFSYDVKMKEKGDIPEGYSVSREKKERFSLILESASTNQTSMYLCASSRADTNTEAFFGQGTRLTVV.

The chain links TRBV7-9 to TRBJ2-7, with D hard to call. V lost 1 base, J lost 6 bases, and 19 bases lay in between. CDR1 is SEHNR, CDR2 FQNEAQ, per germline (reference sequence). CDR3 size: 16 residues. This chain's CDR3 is CASSLGVAARYGEQYF. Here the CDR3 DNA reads TGTGCCAGCAGCTTAGGGGTGGCCGCGAGGTATGGCGAGCAGTACTTC.

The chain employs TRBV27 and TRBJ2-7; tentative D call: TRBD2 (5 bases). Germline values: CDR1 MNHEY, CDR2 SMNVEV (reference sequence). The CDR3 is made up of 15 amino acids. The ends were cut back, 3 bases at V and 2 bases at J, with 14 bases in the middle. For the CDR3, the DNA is TGTGCCAGCAGTTTTTTTGGGGAGAGGGCCTACGAGCAGTACTTC. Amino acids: CASSFFGERAYEQYF.

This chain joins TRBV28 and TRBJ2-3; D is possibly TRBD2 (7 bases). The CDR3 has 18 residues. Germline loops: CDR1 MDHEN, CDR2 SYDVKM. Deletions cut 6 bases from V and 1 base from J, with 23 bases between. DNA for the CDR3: TGTGCCAGCAGCCTACCCTCTACGGGGGGCTATGGCACAGATACGCAGTATTTT. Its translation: CASSLPSTGGYGTDTQYF.

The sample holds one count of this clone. CDR3 amino acids: CASSINGGDYGYTF. CDR3 coding DNA: TGTGCCAGTAGTATAAATGGGGGGGACTATGGCTACACCTTC. The chain has TRBV19 and TRBJ1-2; D is perhaps TRBD1 (5 bases). Trimming stripped 2 bases from V and 3 bases from J, with 10 bases between. The CDR3 totals 14 residues. Germline V gene data show CDR1 as LNHDA and CDR2 as SQIVND (reference sequence).

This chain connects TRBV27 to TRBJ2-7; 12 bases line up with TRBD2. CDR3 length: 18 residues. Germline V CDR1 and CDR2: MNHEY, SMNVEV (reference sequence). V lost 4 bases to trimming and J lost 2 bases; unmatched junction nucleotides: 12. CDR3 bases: TGTGCCAGCAGTTCCCCCTCCGGGACTAGCGGGTCGACCTACGAGCAGTACTTC. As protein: CASSSPSGTSGSTYEQYF.

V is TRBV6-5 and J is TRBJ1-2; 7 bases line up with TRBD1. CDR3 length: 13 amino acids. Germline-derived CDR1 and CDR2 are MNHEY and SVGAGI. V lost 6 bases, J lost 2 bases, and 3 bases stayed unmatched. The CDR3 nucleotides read TGTGCCAGCAGACCGGACAGGAACTATGGCTACACCTTC. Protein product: CASRPDRNYGYTF.